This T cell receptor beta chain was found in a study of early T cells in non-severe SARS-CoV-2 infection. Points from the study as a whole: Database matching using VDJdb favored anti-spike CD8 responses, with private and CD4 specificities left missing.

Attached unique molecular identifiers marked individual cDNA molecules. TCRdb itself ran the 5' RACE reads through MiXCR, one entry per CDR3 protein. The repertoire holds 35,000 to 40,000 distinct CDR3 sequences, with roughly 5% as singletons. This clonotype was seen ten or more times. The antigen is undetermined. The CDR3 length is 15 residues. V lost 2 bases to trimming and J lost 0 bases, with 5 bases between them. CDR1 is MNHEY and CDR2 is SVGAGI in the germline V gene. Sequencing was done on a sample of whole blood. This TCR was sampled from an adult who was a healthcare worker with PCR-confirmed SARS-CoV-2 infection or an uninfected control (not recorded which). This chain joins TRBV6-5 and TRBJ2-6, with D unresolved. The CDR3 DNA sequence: TGTGCCAGCAGTTACCTTCCCTCTGGGGCCAACGTCCTGACTTTC. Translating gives CASSYLPSGANVLTF.